These 12 T cell receptor beta chains originate from one sample sequenced in a study of blood T cell repertoires in COVID-19 (dated by TCRdb to about 2020). Library generation was performed with the immunoSEQ multiplex PCR assay. The immuneACCESS repertoire file appears here via TCRdb, limited to in-frame rearrangements. These files lack a portion of the clones; in checked studies, under half of the deficit traces to unresolved V genes, and the cause of the others is not known. This sample has about 55,000 clones in its table, and 80% to 85% of those were observed once. Of the sample, around 5.9% is held by the ten largest clones. The sample taken for sequencing was peripheral blood. Receptors were obtained from a human donor in a cohort sampled during active or convalescent COVID-19.

The V call is TRBV7-3, the J call TRBJ2-1; D remains ambiguous. V dropped 5 bases and J dropped 0 bases, with 14 bases sitting between them. There are 16 residues in the CDR3. Germline values: CDR1 SGHTA, CDR2 FQGTGA. The CDR3 DNA is TGTGCCAGCAGCCACGCAAGAATTAGCTCCTACAATGAGCAGTTCTTC. It translates to CASSHARISSYNEQFF.

This clone was counted only a few times. The chain links TRBV3-1 (or the pseudogene TRBV3-2) to TRBJ1-1; no reliable D call. V lost 6 bases and J lost 7, with 15 bases in between. This CDR3 region has 13 residues. Germline V gene sequence: CDR1 LGHDT, CDR2 YNNKEL (reference sequence). The CDR3: CASSYARGGEAFF. The CDR3 DNA reads as TGTGCCAGCAGTTACGCTCGGGGTGGTGAAGCTTTCTTT.

V gene TRBV7-2 combines with J gene TRBJ2-3; TRBD2 matches at 11 bases. The length of the CDR3 is 16 residues. CDR1 SGHTA and CDR2 FQGNSA come from the germline V gene. V trimming: 5 bases; J trimming: 7 bases; junction bases outside the gene matches: 11. The CDR3 here is CASSPSSGGSRYTQYF. In nucleotides, the CDR3 is TGTGCCAGCAGCCCATCTAGCGGGGGGTCCAGGTATACGCAGTATTTT.

The chain couples TRBV5-4 to TRBJ1-2, with D perhaps TRBD1 (6 bases). The CDR3 runs to 14 residues. Germline V gene lookup returns CDR1 SGHNT and CDR2 YYREEE (reference sequence). V lost 0 bases and J lost 4, with 10 bases in between. The CDR3 DNA reads TGTGCCAGCAGCTTGGGGGGGCAAATCTATGGCTACACCTTC. Protein: CASSLGGQIYGYTF.

V is TRBV10-2 and J is TRBJ1-1, with TRBD1 identical over 10 bases. The trim removed 4 bases at V and 1 base at J, leaving 0 bases unmatched. The germline V gene encodes CDR1 WSHSY and CDR2 SAAADI. The CDR3 sequence is 14 residues long. The CDR3 here is CASSGDRGNTEAFF. In DNA, the CDR3 is TGCGCCAGCAGTGGGGACAGGGGGAACACTGAAGCTTTCTTT.

The V and J genes are TRBV3-1 (or the pseudogene TRBV3-2) and TRBJ1-1; no clear D. Looked up from germline, CDR1 is LGHDT and CDR2 is YNNKEL (reference sequence). The ends were cut back, 4 bases at V and 4 bases at J, with 13 bases in the middle. This CDR3 has 14 residues. CDR3 DNA: TGTGCCAGCAGCCCGGGTTTGGGGAGCACTGAAGCTTTCTTT. Translation: CASSPGLGSTEAFF.

The chain uses TRBV29-1 and TRBJ1-2, with 8 bases matching TRBD1. Germline assignment: CDR1 SQVTM and CDR2 ANQGSEA. The V gene end was trimmed by 7 bases and the J gene end by 6 bases; junction bases not matched to a gene: 7. The CDR3 extends over 12 amino acids. In DNA form, the CDR3 reads TGCAGCGCCCAGGGACAGGCCGATGGCTACACCTTC. Translated: CSAQGQADGYTF.

This clone was found once. V is TRBV3-1 (or the pseudogene TRBV3-2) and J is TRBJ1-1; perhaps TRBD1 as D (6 bases). With 4 bases removed from V and 7 bases from J, the gap between germline ends came to 10 bases. In germline, CDR1 is LGHDT, CDR2 YNNKEL (reference sequence). The CDR3 is 12 residues long. The CDR3 sequence: CASSRGGIEAFF. CDR3 sequence (DNA): TGTGCCAGCAGCCGGGGGGGCATTGAAGCTTTCTTT.

This clone was seen just once. The chain carries TRBV5-4 and TRBJ2-3; 10 bases map to TRBD2. Germline CDR1 is SGHNT and CDR2 is YYREEE (reference sequence). The CDR3 has 16 amino acids. J was trimmed by 1 base and V by 5 bases; bases with no gene match: 7. This CDR3 is CASSSVTSGGTDTQYF. The CDR3 coding sequence is TGTGCCAGCAGTTCTGTCACTAGCGGGGGCACAGATACGCAGTATTTT.

V usage is TRBV9 and J usage is TRBJ1-4; possible D gene TRBD1, 5 bases. Germline CDR1 is SGDLS and CDR2 is YYNGEE. This CDR3 region has 15 residues. Trimming shortened V by 0 bases and J by 4 bases, and 10 bases separated the two germline ends. In DNA, the CDR3 is TGTGCCAGCAGCGTAGGACGGGGGATTAATGAAAAACTGTTTTTT. It specifies CASSVGRGINEKLFF.

This chain connects TRBV7-9 to TRBJ2-3; no reliable D call. Trimming took off 5 bases at V and 5 bases at J, with 8 bases between the two ends. Per germline, CDR1 SEHNR and CDR2 FQNEAQ (reference sequence). This CDR3 spans 12 amino acids. The CDR3 DNA reads TGTGCCAGCAGCCCCCTAGAAGATACGCAGTATTTT. It specifies CASSPLEDTQYF.

The chain has TRBV9 and TRBJ1-5; 7 nucleotides match TRBD1. V lost 3 bases, J lost 7 bases, and 7 bases stayed unmatched. The CDR3 length is 14 residues. CDR1 and CDR2 (germline): SGDLS, YYNGEE. CDR3 amino acids: CASSETGAFQPQHF. Here the CDR3 DNA reads TGTGCCAGCAGCGAAACAGGGGCGTTCCAGCCCCAGCATTTT. Full variable domain (rest looked up from reference TRBV9 and TRBJ1-5): DSGVTQTPKHLITATGQRVTLRCSPRSGDLSVYWYQQSLDQGLQFLIQYYNGEERAKGNILERFSAQQFPDLHSELNLSSLELGDSALYFCASSETGAFQPQHFGDGTRLSIL.